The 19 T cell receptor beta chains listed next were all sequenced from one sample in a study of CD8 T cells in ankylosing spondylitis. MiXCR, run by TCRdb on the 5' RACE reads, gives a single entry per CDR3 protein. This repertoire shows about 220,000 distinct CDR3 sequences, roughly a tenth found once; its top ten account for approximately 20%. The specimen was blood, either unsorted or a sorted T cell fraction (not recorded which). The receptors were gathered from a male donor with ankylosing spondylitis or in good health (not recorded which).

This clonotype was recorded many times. CDR3 in DNA: TGCGCCAGCAGCTTCCGGAACATGAACACTGAAGCTTTCTTT. As protein: CASSFRNMNTEAFF. The chain links TRBV5-1 to TRBJ1-1; no reliable D call. This CDR3 is built from 14 residues. V was pared by 2 bases and J by 0 bases, with 8 bases between. In germline, CDR1 is SGHRS, CDR2 YFSETQ.

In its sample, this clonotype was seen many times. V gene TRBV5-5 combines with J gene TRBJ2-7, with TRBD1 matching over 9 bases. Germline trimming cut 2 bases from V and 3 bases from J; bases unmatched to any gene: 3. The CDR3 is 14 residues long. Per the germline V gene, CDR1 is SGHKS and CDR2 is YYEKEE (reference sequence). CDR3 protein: CASSFSGQGYEQYF. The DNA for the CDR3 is TGTGCCAGCAGCTTCTCGGGACAGGGCTACGAGCAGTACTTC.

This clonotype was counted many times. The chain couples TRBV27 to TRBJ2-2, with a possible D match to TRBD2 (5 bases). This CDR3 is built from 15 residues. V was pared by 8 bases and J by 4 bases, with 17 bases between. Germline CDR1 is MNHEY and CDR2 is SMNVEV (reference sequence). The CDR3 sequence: CASRHRGEGTGELFF. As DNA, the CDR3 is TGTGCCAGCCGCCACCGCGGAGAGGGCACCGGGGAGCTGTTTTTT.

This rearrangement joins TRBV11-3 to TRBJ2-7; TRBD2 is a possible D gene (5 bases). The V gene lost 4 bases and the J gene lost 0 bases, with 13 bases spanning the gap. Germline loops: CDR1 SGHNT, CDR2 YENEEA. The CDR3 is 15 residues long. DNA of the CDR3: TGTGCCAGCAGCTCCGGTGGGAGCAGCTCCTACGAGCAGTACTTC. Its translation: CASSSGGSSSYEQYF.

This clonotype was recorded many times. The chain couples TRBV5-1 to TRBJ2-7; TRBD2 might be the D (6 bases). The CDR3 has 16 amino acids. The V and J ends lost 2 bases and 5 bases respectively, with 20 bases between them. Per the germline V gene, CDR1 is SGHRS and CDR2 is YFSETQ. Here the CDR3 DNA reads TGCGCCAGCAGCTTTCTGCGGGGTAATGGCGGGGACGAGCAGTACTTC. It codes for CASSFLRGNGGDEQYF.

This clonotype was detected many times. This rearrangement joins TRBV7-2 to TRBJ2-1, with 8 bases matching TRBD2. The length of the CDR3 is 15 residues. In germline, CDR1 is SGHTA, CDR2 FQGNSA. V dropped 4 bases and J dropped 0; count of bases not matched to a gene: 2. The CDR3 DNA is TGTGCCAGCAGCTCGCGGGGGGCCTCCTACAATGAGCAGTTCTTC. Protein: CASSSRGASYNEQFF.

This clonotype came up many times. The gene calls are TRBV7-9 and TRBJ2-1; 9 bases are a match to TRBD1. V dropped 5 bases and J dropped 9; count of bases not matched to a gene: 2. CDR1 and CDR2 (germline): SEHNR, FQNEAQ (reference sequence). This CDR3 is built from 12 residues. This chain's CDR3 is CASSLQGAEQFF. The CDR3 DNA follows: TGTGCCAGCAGCCTACAGGGGGCTGAGCAGTTCTTC.

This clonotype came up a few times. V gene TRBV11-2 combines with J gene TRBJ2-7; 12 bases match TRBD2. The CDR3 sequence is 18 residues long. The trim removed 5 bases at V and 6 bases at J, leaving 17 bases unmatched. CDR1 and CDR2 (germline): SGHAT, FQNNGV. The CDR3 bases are TGTGCCAGCAGCATTCCTAGCGGGGGGGCCGAGATCCAAGGCGAGCAGTACTTC. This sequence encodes CASSIPSGGAEIQGEQYF. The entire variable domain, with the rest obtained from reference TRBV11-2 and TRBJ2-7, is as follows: EAGVAQSPRYKIIEKRQSVAFWCNPISGHATLYWYQQILGQGPKLLIQFQNNGVVDDSQLPKDRFSAERLKGVDSTLKIQPAKLEDSAVYLCASSIPSGGAEIQGEQYFGPGTRLTVT.

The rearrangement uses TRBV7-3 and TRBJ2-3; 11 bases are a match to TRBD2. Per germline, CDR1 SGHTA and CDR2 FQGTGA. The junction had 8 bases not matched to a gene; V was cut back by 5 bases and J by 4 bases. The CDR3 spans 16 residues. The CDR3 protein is CASSQNSGGAADTQYF. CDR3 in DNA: TGTGCCAGCAGCCAAAATAGCGGGGGGGCCGCAGATACGCAGTATTTT.

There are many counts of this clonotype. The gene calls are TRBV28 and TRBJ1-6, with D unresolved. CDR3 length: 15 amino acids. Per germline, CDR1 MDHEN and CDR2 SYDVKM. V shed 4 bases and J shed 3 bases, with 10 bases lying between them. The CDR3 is CASSSQAFYNSPLHF. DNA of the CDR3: TGTGCCAGCAGTTCCCAGGCTTTCTATAATTCACCCCTCCACTTT.

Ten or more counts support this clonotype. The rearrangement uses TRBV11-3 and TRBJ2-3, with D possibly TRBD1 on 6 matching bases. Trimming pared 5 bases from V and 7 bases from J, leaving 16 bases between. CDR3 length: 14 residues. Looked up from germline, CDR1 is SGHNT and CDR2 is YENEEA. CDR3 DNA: TGTGCCAGCAGCCTGGGGGCAGAAGTTAATACGCAGTATTTT. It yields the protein CASSLGAEVNTQYF. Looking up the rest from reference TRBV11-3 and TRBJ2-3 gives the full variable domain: EAGVVQSPRYKIIEKKQPVAFWCNPISGHNTLYWYLQNLGQGPELLIRYENEEAVDDSQLPKDRFSAERLKGVDSTLKIQPAELGDSAVYLCASSLGAEVNTQYFGPGTRLTVL.

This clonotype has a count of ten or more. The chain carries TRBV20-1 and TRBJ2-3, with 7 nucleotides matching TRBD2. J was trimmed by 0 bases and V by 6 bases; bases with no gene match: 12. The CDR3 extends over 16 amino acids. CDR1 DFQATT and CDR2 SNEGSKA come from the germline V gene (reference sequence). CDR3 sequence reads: CSASSPGTKSTDTQYF. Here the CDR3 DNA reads TGCAGTGCAAGCAGCCCGGGGACTAAGAGCACAGATACGCAGTATTTT.

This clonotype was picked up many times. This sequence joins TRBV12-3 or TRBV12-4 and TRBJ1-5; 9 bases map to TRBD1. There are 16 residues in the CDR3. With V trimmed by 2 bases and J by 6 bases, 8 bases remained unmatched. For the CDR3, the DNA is TGTGCCAGCAGTTTATATGGACAGGGGATACGTCAGCCCCAGCATTTT. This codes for CASSLYGQGIRQPQHF.

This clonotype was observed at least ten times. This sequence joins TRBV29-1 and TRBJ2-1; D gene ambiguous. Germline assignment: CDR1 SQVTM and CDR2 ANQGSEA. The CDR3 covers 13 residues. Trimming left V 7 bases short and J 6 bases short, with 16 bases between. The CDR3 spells CSASGLGLNEQFF. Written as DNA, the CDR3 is TGCAGCGCTTCCGGGCTTGGTCTCAATGAGCAGTTCTTC.

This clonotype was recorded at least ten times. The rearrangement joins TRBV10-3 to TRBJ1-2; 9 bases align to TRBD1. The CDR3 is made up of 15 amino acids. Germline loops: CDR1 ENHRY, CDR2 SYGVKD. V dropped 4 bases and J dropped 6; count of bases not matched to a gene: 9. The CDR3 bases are TGTGCCATCAGTGCTGCCGGGACAGGGCTGGATGGCTACACCTTC. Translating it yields CAISAAGTGLDGYTF.

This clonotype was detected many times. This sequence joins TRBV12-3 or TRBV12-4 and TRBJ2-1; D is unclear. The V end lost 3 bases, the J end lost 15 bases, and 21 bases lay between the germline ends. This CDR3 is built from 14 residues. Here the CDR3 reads CASSLRQIARLLFF. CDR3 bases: TGTGCCAGCAGTTTGAGGCAGATAGCCCGTCTTTTGTTCTTC.

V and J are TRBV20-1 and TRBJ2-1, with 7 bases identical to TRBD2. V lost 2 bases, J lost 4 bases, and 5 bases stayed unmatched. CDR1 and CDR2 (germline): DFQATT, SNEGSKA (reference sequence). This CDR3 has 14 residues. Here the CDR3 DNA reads TGCAGTGCTAGATCATCGGGGGGTTACAATGAGCAGTTCTTC. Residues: CSARSSGGYNEQFF.

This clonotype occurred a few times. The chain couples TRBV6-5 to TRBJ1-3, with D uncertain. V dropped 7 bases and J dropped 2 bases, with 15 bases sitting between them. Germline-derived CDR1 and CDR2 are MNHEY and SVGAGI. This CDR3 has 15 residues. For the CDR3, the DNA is TGTGCCAGCATTACCGGCAGGAGAACTGGAAACACCATATATTTT. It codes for CASITGRRTGNTIYF.

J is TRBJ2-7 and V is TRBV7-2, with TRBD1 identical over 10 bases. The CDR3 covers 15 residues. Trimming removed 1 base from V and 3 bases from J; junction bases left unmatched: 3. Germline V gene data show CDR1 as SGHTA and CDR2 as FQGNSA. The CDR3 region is CASSLDGQGGYEQYF. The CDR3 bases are TGTGCCAGCAGCTTAGATGGACAGGGGGGCTACGAGCAGTACTTC.